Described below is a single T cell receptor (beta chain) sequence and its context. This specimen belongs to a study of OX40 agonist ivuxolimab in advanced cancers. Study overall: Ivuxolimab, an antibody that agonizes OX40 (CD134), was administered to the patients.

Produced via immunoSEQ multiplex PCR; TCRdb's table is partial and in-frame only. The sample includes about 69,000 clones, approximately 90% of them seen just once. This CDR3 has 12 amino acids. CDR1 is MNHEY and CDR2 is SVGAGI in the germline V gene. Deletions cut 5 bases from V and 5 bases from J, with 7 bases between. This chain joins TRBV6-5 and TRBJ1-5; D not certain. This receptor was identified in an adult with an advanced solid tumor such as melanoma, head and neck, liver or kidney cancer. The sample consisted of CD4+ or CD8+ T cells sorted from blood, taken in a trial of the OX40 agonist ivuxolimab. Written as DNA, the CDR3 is TGTGCCAGCAGTCAAGCCTATCAGCCCCAGCATTTT. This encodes CASSQAYQPQHF.